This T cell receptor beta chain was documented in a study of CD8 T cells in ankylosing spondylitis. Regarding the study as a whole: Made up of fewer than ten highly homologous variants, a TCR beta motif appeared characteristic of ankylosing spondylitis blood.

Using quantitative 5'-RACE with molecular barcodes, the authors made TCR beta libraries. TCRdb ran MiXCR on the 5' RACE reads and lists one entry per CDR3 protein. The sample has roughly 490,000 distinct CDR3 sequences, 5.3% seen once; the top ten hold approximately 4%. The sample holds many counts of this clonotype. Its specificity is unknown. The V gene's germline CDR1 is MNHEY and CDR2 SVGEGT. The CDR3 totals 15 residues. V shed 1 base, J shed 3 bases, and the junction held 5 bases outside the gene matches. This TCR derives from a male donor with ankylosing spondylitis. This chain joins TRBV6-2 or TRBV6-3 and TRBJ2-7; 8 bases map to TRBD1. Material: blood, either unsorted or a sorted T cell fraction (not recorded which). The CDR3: CASSYFRTGNYEQYF. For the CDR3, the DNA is TGTGCCAGCAGTTACTTTCGGACAGGGAACTACGAGCAGTACTTC.